This T cell receptor (beta chain) emerged from a study of blood T cell repertoires in COVID-19. Study-level information: PBMCs, B-cell-depleted T cells, or T cells provided the cDNA or gDNA that made up the material.

Profiled with immunoSEQ multiplex PCR; TCRdb holds only in-frame clones, not every one. The data show approximately 300,000 clones, 85% to 90% seen once. V lost 2 bases and J lost 0; bases outside the gene matches: 7. Germline V gives CDR1 WSHSY, CDR2 SAAADI. The CDR3 has 17 residues. The receptor comes from a woman younger than 30 who had recovered from COVID-19. The sample taken for sequencing was PBMCs or T cells enriched from blood (not recorded which). V gene TRBV10-2 combines with J gene TRBJ1-5; 7 bases align to TRBD1. For the CDR3, the DNA is TGCGCCAGCAGTGAGACGGACAGGATTTATAGCAATCAGCCCCAGCATTTT. Translated, it gives CASSETDRIYSNQPQHF.